These 28 T cell receptor beta chains share one sample of origin, sequenced in a study of blood T cell repertoires in COVID-19. Sequencing used immunoSEQ multiplex PCR; TCRdb keeps in-frame clones, though not all of them. The sample records approximately 150,000 clones, approximately 90% being singletons. Source material: peripheral blood. All receptors derive from a man between 18 and 35 years old with COVID-19, enrolled during active disease.

This clone was observed once. V gene TRBV11-2 combines with J gene TRBJ2-7; D is undetermined. V lost 1 base and J lost 11, with 12 bases in between. The CDR3 totals 12 residues. Germline values: CDR1 SGHAT, CDR2 FQNNGV. DNA of the CDR3: TGTGCCAGCAGCTTAGCACGGTTAGAAAAGTACTTC. Residues: CASSLARLEKYF.

The chain links TRBV25-1 to TRBJ2-2, with D tentatively TRBD2 (6 bases). The CDR3 sequence is 13 residues long. The V end was cut by 0 bases, the J end by 8 bases, with 7 bases between. The germline V gene encodes CDR1 MGHDK and CDR2 SYGVNS. CDR3 residues: CASSEYGGGELFF. CDR3 coding DNA: TGTGCCAGCAGTGAATACGGAGGGGGGGAGCTGTTTTTT.

The chain links TRBV12-3 or TRBV12-4 to TRBJ1-2; weak D call: TRBD1 (5 bases). This CDR3 comprises 13 residues. Trimming took 4 bases from V and 3 from J, leaving 9 bases between them. The CDR3 is CASSSGLDYGYTF. The CDR3 DNA sequence: TGTGCCAGCAGTTCGGGACTTGACTATGGCTACACCTTC.

This chain connects TRBV3-1 (or the pseudogene TRBV3-2) to TRBJ2-2; TRBD1 aligns across 12 bases. CDR1 and CDR2 from the germline V gene are LGHDT and YNNKEL (reference sequence). V was clipped by 7 bases and J by 7 bases; unmatched bases: 10. The CDR3 runs 16 residues. In DNA form, the CDR3 reads TGTGCCAGCACCCCCAGGGACAGGGGGCCCGGCGGGGAGCTGTTTTTT. The encoded protein is CASTPRDRGPGGELFF.

This chain connects TRBV7-3 to TRBJ2-2, with 7 bases that match TRBD2. Germline V gene data show CDR1 as SGHTA and CDR2 as FQGTGA. The CDR3 runs 16 residues. V dropped 3 bases and J dropped 2; count of bases not matched to a gene: 6. This CDR3 reads CASSFRGRGNTGELFF. DNA of the CDR3: TGTGCCAGCAGCTTTAGAGGGAGGGGAAACACCGGGGAGCTGTTTTTT. Filled out from reference TRBV7-3 and TRBJ2-2, the complete variable domain reads GAGVSQTPSNKVTEKGKYVELRCDPISGHTALYWYRQSLGQGPEFLIYFQGTGAADDSGLPNDRFFAVRPEGSVSTLKIQRTERGDSAVYLCASSFRGRGNTGELFFGEGSRLTVL.

This sequence joins TRBV29-1 and TRBJ2-6; 8 bases are a match to TRBD1. The CDR3 sequence is 16 residues long. CDR1 is SQVTM and CDR2 is ANQGSEA in the germline V gene. The trim removed 7 bases at V and 0 bases at J, leaving 8 bases unmatched. The CDR3 nucleotides are TGCAGCGCTGTACCAGGGGGCCGCTCTGGGGCCAACGTCCTGACTTTC. Translating it yields CSAVPGGRSGANVLTF.

The chain joins TRBV5-6 to TRBJ1-1; D ambiguous. V shed 0 bases and J shed 0 bases, with 6 bases lying between them. The length of the CDR3 is 14 residues. CDR1 is SGHDT, CDR2 YYEEEE, per germline. In nucleotides, the CDR3 is TGTGCCAGCAGCTTGGCCCGTTTGAACACTGAAGCTTTCTTT. Protein sequence: CASSLARLNTEAFF.

The chain is built from TRBV7-8 and TRBJ1-2; 12 positions agree with TRBD1. Trimming removed 5 bases from V and 4 bases from J; junction bases left unmatched: 8. Germline V CDR1 and CDR2: SGHVS, FQNEAQ. The CDR3 covers 16 residues. DNA of the CDR3: TGTGCCAGCAGCCGCAGGGGACAGGGGGCAACCTATGGCTACACCTTC. Translating it yields CASSRRGQGATYGYTF.

V is TRBV11-2 and J is TRBJ2-1; D remains unclear. CDR1 is SGHAT and CDR2 is FQNNGV in the germline V gene. Trimming removed 1 base at V and 3 bases at J, with 16 bases between. The CDR3 is 17 amino acids. CDR3 coding DNA: TGTGCCAGCAGCTTAGCCTGGTCGCTAACAGTCTACAATGAGCAGTTCTTC. This sequence encodes CASSLAWSLTVYNEQFF. Full variable domain (missing parts from reference TRBV11-2 and TRBJ2-1): EAGVAQSPRYKIIEKRQSVAFWCNPISGHATLYWYQQILGQGPKLLIQFQNNGVVDDSQLPKDRFSAERLKGVDSTLKIQPAKLEDSAVYLCASSLAWSLTVYNEQFFGPGTRLTVL.

There are a few counts of this clone. This sequence joins TRBV6-4 and TRBJ1-1; 7 bases match TRBD1. The junction had 3 bases not matched to a gene; V was cut back by 5 bases and J by 0 bases. The germline CDR1 and CDR2 sequences are MRHNA and SNTAGT. The CDR3 runs 14 residues. The CDR3 DNA reads TGTGCCAGCAGTCGGGACAGCTTGAACACTGAAGCTTTCTTT. This encodes CASSRDSLNTEAFF.

This clone showed up just once. This chain connects TRBV29-1 to TRBJ2-7, with 7 positions matching TRBD2. There are 12 residues in the CDR3. V was pared by 7 bases and J by 4 bases, with 7 bases of the junction left unmatched. Germline V CDR1 and CDR2: SQVTM, ANQGSEA. Written as DNA, the CDR3 is TGCAGCGCAAGCGGGACCCCTTACGAGCAGTACTTC. Protein: CSASGTPYEQYF.

V and J are TRBV29-1 and TRBJ1-2; TRBD1 matches 9 bases. CDR1 and CDR2 (germline): SQVTM, ANQGSEA. The CDR3 has 13 amino acids. Trimming took 5 bases from V and 4 from J; bases not matched to a gene: 5. CDR3 sequence: CSVPGQGGYGYTF. The CDR3 DNA reads as TGCAGCGTTCCGGGACAGGGCGGCTATGGCTACACCTTC.

The rearrangement uses TRBV11-3 and TRBJ2-1, with a weak D call TRBD2 (5 bases). This CDR3 spans 14 amino acids. Per the germline V gene, CDR1 is SGHNT and CDR2 is YENEEA. Trimming removed 1 base from V and 7 bases from J, with 11 bases in between. The CDR3 spells CASSLGGRRNEQFF. In DNA, the CDR3 is TGTGCCAGCAGCTTAGGAGGGCGCCGGAATGAGCAGTTCTTC.

The chain recombines TRBV3-1 (or the pseudogene TRBV3-2) with TRBJ1-2, with TRBD1 as a possible D gene (5 bases). V was trimmed by 1 base and J by 6 bases, leaving 9 bases between them. CDR1 and CDR2 (germline): LGHDT, YNNKEL (reference sequence). This CDR3 has 13 amino acids. CDR3 in amino acids: CASSQAGGNGYTF. The CDR3 DNA follows: TGTGCCAGCAGCCAAGCCGGGGGGAATGGCTACACCTTC.

The rearrangement links TRBV7-8 to TRBJ1-2; tentatively, D is TRBD1 (6 bases). CDR1 SGHVS and CDR2 FQNEAQ come from the germline V gene. The CDR3 runs 15 residues. V was trimmed by 4 bases and J by 3 bases, leaving 15 bases between them. The CDR3 nucleotides read TGTGCCAGCAGCTCTGGACAGACCCTTCACTATGGCTACACCTTC. Amino acid sequence: CASSSGQTLHYGYTF.

The gene calls are TRBV29-1 and TRBJ2-5, with 8 bases identical to TRBD2. The junction had 6 bases not matched to a gene; V was cut back by 4 bases and J by 5 bases. This CDR3 has 13 residues. The germline CDR1 and CDR2 sequences are SQVTM and ANQGSEA. CDR3 coding DNA: TGCAGCGTTGGGGGAGCGGGGGTTGAGACCCAGTACTTC. It is translated as CSVGGAGVETQYF. Full variable domain (remainder filled in from reference TRBV29-1 and TRBJ2-5): SAVISQKPSRDICQRGTSLTIQCQVDSQVTMMFWYRQQPGQSLTLIATANQGSEATYESGFVIDKFPISRPNLTFSTLTVSNMSPEDSSIYLCSVGGAGVETQYFGPGTRLLVL.

The chain couples TRBV9 to TRBJ2-2, with D unclear. Germline V gene sequence: CDR1 SGDLS, CDR2 YYNGEE. Trimming left V 0 bases short and J 4 bases short, with 7 bases between. The CDR3 spans 14 residues. The CDR3 nucleotides read TGTGCCAGCAGCGTAGATCTGTCCACCGGGGAGCTGTTTTTT. It encodes CASSVDLSTGELFF.

This clone was detected only once. The V gene is TRBV24-1, the J gene TRBJ2-7, with TRBD1 as a possible D gene (6 bases). CDR3 length equals 13 residues. Germline loops: CDR1 KGHDR, CDR2 SFDVKD. Trimming removed 8 bases at V and 5 bases at J, with 15 bases between. CDR3 protein: CATTGQPAHEQYF. As DNA, the CDR3 is TGTGCCACCACGGGACAACCGGCCCACGAGCAGTACTTC.

Points on this clone: The sample has other DNA sequences that encode this CDR3 too. The gene calls are TRBV4-3 and TRBJ1-2; D is possibly TRBD1 (6 bases). The CDR3 runs to 15 residues. The V and J ends lost 1 base and 4 bases respectively, with 13 bases between them. Per the germline V gene, CDR1 is LGHNA and CDR2 is YSLEER. The CDR3 nucleotides read TGCGCCAGCAGCCAAGGTACAGGGCGTAGCTATGGCTACACCTTC. Its protein is CASSQGTGRSYGYTF.

Concerning this clone itself: The junction departs from germline at one end; a sequencing error may be responsible. The chain links TRBV3-1 (or the pseudogene TRBV3-2) to TRBJ1-4; D is unresolved. CDR1 and CDR2 from the germline V gene are LGHDT and YNNKEL (reference sequence). The CDR3 spans 11 residues. The CDR3 protein is CASSLGEKLLF. The CDR3 DNA reads as TGTGCCAGCAGCCTAGGAGAAAAACTGCTTTTT.

The chain couples TRBV27 to TRBJ1-6, with 8 nucleotides matching TRBD1. Germline V gene sequence: CDR1 MNHEY, CDR2 SMNVEV (reference sequence). V lost 5 bases to trimming and J lost 6 bases; unmatched junction nucleotides: 12. The CDR3 has 17 amino acids. The CDR3 region is CASSPLLTGEGNSPLHF. The CDR3 DNA follows: TGTGCCAGCAGTCCCTTACTGACAGGGGAGGGTAATTCACCCCTCCACTTT.

The chain combines TRBV4-2 with TRBJ2-3; 7 nucleotides line up with TRBD2. After removal of 1 base from V and 0 bases from J, the junction contained 4 bases not matched to a gene. Germline-derived CDR1 and CDR2 are LGHNA and YNFKEQ. CDR3 length: 16 residues. The CDR3: CASSQVSGSSTDTQYF. CDR3 coding DNA: TGTGCCAGCAGCCAAGTTAGCGGGTCTAGCACAGATACGCAGTATTTT.

The chain carries TRBV19 and TRBJ1-2; D ambiguous. Germline V gene sequence: CDR1 LNHDA, CDR2 SQIVND (reference sequence). The V end was cut by 3 bases, the J end by 5 bases, with 19 bases between. There are 16 residues in the CDR3. The CDR3: CASSISRPGAGYGYTF. CDR3 nucleotide sequence: TGTGCCAGTAGTATCAGCCGCCCGGGCGCGGGGTATGGCTACACCTTC.

The rearrangement joins TRBV9 to TRBJ2-1; TRBD2 matches 13 bases. This CDR3 is built from 19 residues. The ends lost 4 bases at V and 7 bases at J; junction bases unmatched: 17. The germline gives CDR1 SGDLS, CDR2 YYNGEE. The CDR3 loop is CASSPRLAGGPRSWNEQFF. Here the CDR3 DNA reads TGTGCCAGCAGCCCCCGACTAGCGGGAGGACCTCGGTCGTGGAATGAGCAGTTCTTC.

V usage is TRBV5-5 and J usage is TRBJ1-2; 9 nucleotides line up with TRBD1. The CDR3 loop spans 15 amino acids. The germline CDR1 and CDR2 sequences are SGHKS and YYEKEE (reference sequence). J was trimmed by 0 bases and V by 4 bases; bases with no gene match: 4. CDR3 sequence: CASSPGTGPNYGYTF. The DNA of the CDR3 is TGTGCCAGCAGCCCCGGGACAGGGCCTAACTATGGCTACACCTTC.

As to this clone: This specimen includes other DNA sequences encoding the same CDR3. The DNA of the CDR3 is TGTGCCAGCAGCCCGGGACAGAGCTCCTACAATGAGCAGTTCTTC. It translates to CASSPGQSSYNEQFF. The V gene is TRBV5-8, the J gene TRBJ2-1, with TRBD1 matching over 7 bases. This CDR3 contains 15 residues. Trimming cost V 4 bases and J 0 bases; bases outside gene matches: 4. Germline-derived CDR1 and CDR2 are SGHTS and YDEGEE.

This clone was recorded once. The gene calls are TRBV9 and TRBJ1-3; D gene ambiguous. Germline V gene sequence: CDR1 SGDLS, CDR2 YYNGEE. The V end was cut by 3 bases, the J end by 0 bases, with 7 bases between. The CDR3 has 14 residues. The CDR3: CASSAGYSGNTIYF. The CDR3 nucleotides read TGTGCCAGCAGCGCAGGCTACTCTGGAAACACCATATATTTT. Filled out from reference TRBV9 and TRBJ1-3, the complete variable domain reads DSGVTQTPKHLITATGQRVTLRCSPRSGDLSVYWYQQSLDQGLQFLIQYYNGEERAKGNILERFSAQQFPDLHSELNLSSLELGDSALYFCASSAGYSGNTIYFGEGSWLTVV.

The chain couples TRBV25-1 to TRBJ2-1; 7 bases fit TRBD2. CDR3 length: 14 amino acids. In germline, CDR1 is MGHDK, CDR2 SYGVNS. V lost 4 bases, J lost 4 bases, and 4 bases stayed unmatched. For the CDR3, the DNA is TGTGCCAGCAGTGCTCGCGGGAGTTACAATGAGCAGTTCTTC. As protein: CASSARGSYNEQFF.